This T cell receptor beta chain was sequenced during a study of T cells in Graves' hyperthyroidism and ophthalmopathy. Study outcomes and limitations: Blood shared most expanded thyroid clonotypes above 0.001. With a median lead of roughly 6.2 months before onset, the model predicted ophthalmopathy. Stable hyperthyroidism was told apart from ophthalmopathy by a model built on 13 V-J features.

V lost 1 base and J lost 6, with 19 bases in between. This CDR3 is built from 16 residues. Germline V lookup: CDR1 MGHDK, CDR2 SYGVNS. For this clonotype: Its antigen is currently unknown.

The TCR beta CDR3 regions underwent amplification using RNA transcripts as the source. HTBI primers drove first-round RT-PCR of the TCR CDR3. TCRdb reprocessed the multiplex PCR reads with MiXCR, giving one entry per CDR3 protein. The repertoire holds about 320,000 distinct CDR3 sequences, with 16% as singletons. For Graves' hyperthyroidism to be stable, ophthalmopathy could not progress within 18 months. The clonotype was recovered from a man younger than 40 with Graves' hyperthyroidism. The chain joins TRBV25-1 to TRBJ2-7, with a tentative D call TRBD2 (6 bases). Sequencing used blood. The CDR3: CASSEWSGAPMGEQYF. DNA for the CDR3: TGTGCCAGCAGTGAATGGTCGGGAGCCCCAATGGGCGAGCAGTACTTC.